The next 30 T cell receptor beta chains were all read from a single sample in a study of beta chain features in type 1 diabetes. Regarding the study as a whole: In every one of the four CD4+ subsets, TCRB CDR3s were moderately but significantly shorter in Type 1 diabetes patients.

Every bit of the isolated RNA underwent reverse transcription, so sequencing read expressed TCRB transcripts. Using immunoSEQ multiplex PCR, the repertoire was profiled, and TCRdb retains in-frame clones only, with some absent. The sample yields around 250,000 clones, over 11% seen once. These receptors lack a known antigen. Sequencing was done on a sample of naive CD4+ T cells from blood. The receptors stem from a man aged 25 to 40 with type 1 diabetes.

The chain recombines TRBV5-4 with TRBJ2-3; maybe TRBD2 (5 bases). The CDR3 is 16 residues long. The germline gives CDR1 SGHNT, CDR2 YYREEE (reference sequence). V lost 3 bases to trimming and J lost 4 bases, with 18 bases between them. The DNA for the CDR3 is TGTGCCAGCAGCTCTCCAAGTACGTTGAGGGCAGATACGCAGTATTTT. It encodes CASSSPSTLRADTQYF.

The CDR3 DNA reads TGTGCCAGCAGCCAGGGACAGGGCGTTCTAGCTTTCTTT. This sequence encodes CASSQGQGVLAFF. The gene calls are TRBV7-9 and TRBJ1-1; 9 nucleotides line up with TRBD1. V trimming: 5 bases; J trimming: 10 bases; junction bases outside the gene matches: 8. Looked up from germline, CDR1 is SEHNR and CDR2 is FQNEAQ (reference sequence). The CDR3 contains 13 residues.

This chain uses TRBV5-4 with TRBJ2-7, with D perhaps matching TRBD2 (6 bases). The V gene's germline CDR1 is SGHNT and CDR2 YYREEE (reference sequence). CDR3 length equals 16 residues. Deletions cut 1 base from V and 4 bases from J, with 18 bases between. The CDR3 loop is CASSLRLGGAGYEQYF. In nucleotides, the CDR3 is TGTGCCAGCAGCTTGAGGCTAGGAGGGGCCGGTTACGAGCAGTACTTC.

In this sample, this clone turned up a few times. This rearrangement joins TRBV27 to TRBJ2-3, with 12 nucleotides matching TRBD2. With V trimmed by 6 bases and J by 4 bases, 8 bases remained unmatched. The CDR3 length is 16 residues. Germline-derived CDR1 and CDR2 are MNHEY and SMNVEV (reference sequence). The CDR3 loop reads CASSPRTSGMADTQYF. CDR3 nucleotide sequence: TGTGCCAGCAGCCCCCGGACTAGCGGGATGGCAGATACGCAGTATTTT.

V and J are TRBV14 and TRBJ1-6, with 10 bases identical to TRBD1. The CDR3 extends over 14 amino acids. Germline loops: CDR1 SGHDN, CDR2 FVKESK. Trimming removed 4 bases from V and 11 bases from J; junction bases left unmatched: 5. The CDR3 spells CASSRDRGSPPLHF. CDR3 in DNA: TGTGCCAGCAGCCGGGACAGGGGAAGTCCACCCCTCCACTTT.

The genes are TRBV30 and TRBJ2-1; 8 bases map to TRBD2. The CDR3 sequence is 15 residues long. The germline gives CDR1 GTSNPN, CDR2 SVGIG (reference sequence). Trimming at V came to 2 bases and at J to 3 bases, leaving 6 bases not matched to a gene. CDR3 sequence (DNA): TGTGCCTGGAGTAGCGGGGGACTGGGCTACAATGAGCAGTTCTTC. Translation gives CAWSSGGLGYNEQFF.

This clone was counted only a few times. The chain employs TRBV30 and TRBJ1-6; the D is unclear. V shed 2 bases and J shed 4 bases, with 9 bases lying between them. CDR3 length equals 14 residues. The germline V gene encodes CDR1 GTSNPN and CDR2 SVGIG (reference sequence). CDR3 DNA: TGTGCCTGGAGTTTGACACAGTATAATTCACCCCTCCACTTT. This gives the protein CAWSLTQYNSPLHF.

This CDR3 is CASSLGPRGSDGYTF. The CDR3 DNA reads as TGTGCCAGCTCACTAGGACCACGAGGGTCGGATGGCTACACCTTC. The chain combines TRBV18 with TRBJ1-2; no clear D gene. CDR3 size: 15 residues. The germline V and J ends were trimmed by 4 bases and 6 bases, with 18 bases remaining between them. Germline CDR1 KGHSH, CDR2 LQKENI.

On this clone: Other DNA sequences in this specimen translate into the identical CDR3. The chain has TRBV30 and TRBJ1-1, with TRBD1 matching 7 bases. Germline lookup yields CDR1 GTSNPN and CDR2 SVGIG (reference sequence). Trimming cost V 3 bases and J 3 bases; bases outside gene matches: 4. The CDR3 is 13 residues long. The CDR3 spells CAWRTQGDTEAFF. The CDR3 DNA follows: TGTGCCTGGAGAACTCAGGGGGACACTGAAGCTTTCTTT.

The chain recombines TRBV6-5 with TRBJ2-3; perhaps TRBD1 as D (6 bases). Deletions cut 7 bases from V and 1 base from J, with 15 bases between. The CDR3 is 15 amino acids. Germline CDR1 and CDR2: MNHEY and SVGAGI. The CDR3: CASKPTGSGTDTQYF. As DNA, the CDR3 is TGTGCCAGCAAACCTACAGGGAGCGGCACAGATACGCAGTATTTT.

This clone occurred a few times. The chain links TRBV5-1 to TRBJ2-3; D remains unclear. In germline, CDR1 is SGHRS, CDR2 YFSETQ. The CDR3 is 14 amino acids. The V end was cut by 0 bases, the J end by 1 base, with 6 bases between. CDR3 DNA: TGCGCCAGCAGCTTGGAGTCAGGCACAGATACGCAGTATTTT. Encoded protein: CASSLESGTDTQYF.

This clone was counted once. V gene TRBV6-5 combines with J gene TRBJ2-2; weak D call: TRBD2 (6 bases). The V end lost 7 bases, the J end lost 6 bases, and 12 bases lay between the germline ends. Germline V gene data show CDR1 as MNHEY and CDR2 as SVGAGI. The CDR3 contains 13 residues. CDR3 bases: TGTGCCAGCACCCTGGGGGGTTCCGGGGAGCTGTTTTTT. It encodes CASTLGGSGELFF.

The chain uses TRBV11-2 and TRBJ1-1, with D perhaps matching TRBD1 (6 bases). The CDR3 contains 13 residues. Trimming left V 4 bases short and J 4 bases short, with 10 bases between. Germline loops: CDR1 SGHAT, CDR2 FQNNGV. CDR3 sequence: CASSSGQFTEAFF. The CDR3 DNA is TGTGCCAGCAGCTCCGGACAGTTCACTGAAGCTTTCTTT.

This clone was found a few times. The chain recombines TRBV7-2 with TRBJ1-3; D gene uncertain. V dropped 4 bases and J dropped 4 bases, with 8 bases sitting between them. Germline V gene data show CDR1 as SGHTA and CDR2 as FQGNSA. The CDR3 is made up of 13 amino acids. CDR3: CASSSSTGNTIYF. The CDR3 nucleotides read TGTGCCAGCAGCTCCTCTACGGGAAACACCATATATTTT.

This chain links TRBV16 with TRBJ2-3, with D hard to call. The germline gives CDR1 KGHSY, CDR2 FQNENV. The V end was cut by 4 bases, the J end by 5 bases, with 10 bases between. This CDR3 has 13 residues. CDR3 amino acids: CASSRRGVDTQYF. For the CDR3, the DNA is TGTGCCAGCAGCCGACGAGGTGTAGATACGCAGTATTTT.

The chain couples TRBV5-6 to TRBJ2-5; the D gene is possibly TRBD1 (6 bases). Germline values: CDR1 SGHDT, CDR2 YYEEEE. This CDR3 contains 19 residues. The V and J ends lost 6 bases and 1 base respectively, with 28 bases between them. In DNA form, the CDR3 reads TGTGCCAGCAACGTCGGGACAACTCGCAGGGGAAGGAGCCAAGAGACCCAGTACTTC. It codes for CASNVGTTRRGRSQETQYF.

This clone was observed a few times. The chain combines TRBV27 with TRBJ1-1, with D maybe TRBD1 (6 bases). This CDR3 contains 14 residues. Looked up from germline, CDR1 is MNHEY and CDR2 is SMNVEV (reference sequence). V shed 4 bases and J shed 1 base, with 10 bases lying between them. CDR3 sequence (DNA): TGTGCCAGCAGTTCTGGACAGACGAACACTGAAGCTTTCTTT. This translates into CASSSGQTNTEAFF.

The rearrangement joins TRBV6-5 to TRBJ2-7; D unclear. V dropped 5 bases and J dropped 0 bases, with 5 bases sitting between them. The germline gives CDR1 MNHEY, CDR2 SVGAGI. This CDR3 has 12 amino acids. The DNA of the CDR3 is TGTGCCAGCAGTCAGTACTCCTACGAGCAGTACTTC. Translating it yields CASSQYSYEQYF.

This clone appeared a few times. The V gene is TRBV6-5, the J gene TRBJ2-7; possibly TRBD1 for D (5 bases). CDR1 MNHEY and CDR2 SVGAGI come from the germline V gene. The V end lost 2 bases, the J end lost 2 bases, and 10 bases lay between the germline ends. The CDR3 totals 14 residues. This chain's CDR3 is CASSYEQGPYEQYF. CDR3 bases: TGTGCCAGCAGTTACGAGCAGGGCCCCTACGAGCAGTACTTC.

This clone occurred a few times. The V gene is TRBV2, the J gene TRBJ1-1, with a possible D match to TRBD1 (6 bases). V shed 6 bases and J shed 7 bases, with 15 bases lying between them. Per the germline V gene, CDR1 is SNHLY and CDR2 is FYNNEI. The CDR3 sequence is 13 residues long. The CDR3 nucleotides are TGTGCCAGCAGCTCCGGGACACGAGGTGAAGCTTTCTTT. Its translation is CASSSGTRGEAFF.

The chain combines TRBV7-2 with TRBJ1-2; D remains ambiguous. This CDR3 is built from 13 residues. The germline CDR1 and CDR2 sequences are SGHTA and FQGNSA. The ends were cut back, 4 bases at V and 4 bases at J, with 10 bases in the middle. The CDR3 bases are TGTGCCAGCAGCTCAGACATCGTCTATGGCTACACCTTC. As protein: CASSSDIVYGYTF.

J is TRBJ1-2 and V is TRBV2; possibly TRBD1 for D (6 bases). Germline V lookup: CDR1 SNHLY, CDR2 FYNNEI. The CDR3 is made up of 14 amino acids. The V gene lost 4 bases and the J gene lost 2 bases, with 11 bases spanning the gap. This CDR3 reads CASSAKDSNYGYTF. DNA for the CDR3: TGTGCCAGCAGTGCCAAGGACAGCAACTATGGCTACACCTTC.

The CDR3 bases are TGTGCCAGCAGTTACGGACGCCGGGGGGCTGAAGCTTTCTTT. Translating it yields CASSYGRRGAEAFF. The genes are TRBV6-5 and TRBJ1-1; D possibly corresponds to TRBD1 (5 bases). The CDR3 contains 14 residues. Germline CDR1 is MNHEY and CDR2 is SVGAGI. V was pared by 2 bases and J by 6 bases, with 13 bases between.

V is TRBV13 and J is TRBJ1-6; weak D call: TRBD1 (5 bases). Trimming took 1 base from V and 2 from J, leaving 9 bases between them. This CDR3 is 16 amino acids long. Germline V CDR1 and CDR2: PRHDT, FYEKMQ (reference sequence). Here the CDR3 DNA reads TGTGCCAGCAGCTTAGCCGGGGGGGCCTATAATTCACCCCTCCACTTT. Amino acid sequence: CASSLAGGAYNSPLHF.

This clone was seen a few times. This chain joins TRBV7-2 and TRBJ1-2; 8 nucleotides match TRBD1. The length of the CDR3 is 15 residues. CDR1 and CDR2 (germline): SGHTA, FQGNSA. Losses at the gene ends were 5 bases for V and 3 bases for J; bases not matched to a gene: 8. The CDR3 DNA reads TGTGCCAGCAGCGCCCGGACAGGGATGGACTATGGCTACACCTTC. This translates into CASSARTGMDYGYTF.

The J gene is TRBJ1-2, the V gene TRBV28, with unresolved D. This CDR3 region has 11 residues. V was cut by 4 bases and J by 5 bases, with 5 bases left in between. CDR1 MDHEN and CDR2 SYDVKM come from the germline V gene. CDR3 loop: CASSYGYGYTF. CDR3 DNA sequence: TGTGCCAGCAGTTACGGTTATGGCTACACCTTC.

In this sample, this clone turned up a few times. The CDR3 nucleotides are TGTGCCAGCATCTTGGGGACTAGCGAACCCTACGAGCAGTACTTC. Protein: CASILGTSEPYEQYF. The rearrangement uses TRBV7-9 and TRBJ2-7; 10 bases align to TRBD2. Germline V gene lookup returns CDR1 SEHNR and CDR2 FQNEAQ (reference sequence). The CDR3 is 15 residues long. Unmatched junction bases numbered 8, after V lost 7 bases and J lost 2 bases.

The V call is TRBV29-1, the J call TRBJ2-7; the D gene is possibly TRBD1 (6 bases). Trimming took off 2 bases at V and 2 bases at J, with 13 bases between the two ends. Germline V gene lookup returns CDR1 SQVTM and CDR2 ANQGSEA. There are 14 residues in the CDR3. This chain's CDR3 is CSVESPGVAYEQYF. DNA of the CDR3: TGCAGCGTTGAATCCCCAGGGGTCGCCTACGAGCAGTACTTC.

This chain links TRBV2 with TRBJ1-5; 9 bases agree with TRBD1. Germline V gives CDR1 SNHLY, CDR2 FYNNEI. With V trimmed by 6 bases and J by 4 bases, 7 bases remained unmatched. The CDR3 has 15 residues. In DNA, the CDR3 is TGTGCCAGCAGAGGGGACAGGGAAAAGAATCAGCCCCAGCATTTT. Its translation is CASRGDREKNQPQHF. Variable domain in full (rest from reference TRBV2 and TRBJ1-5): EPEVTQTPSHQVTQMGQEVILRCVPISNHLYFYWYRQILGQKVEFLVSFYNNEISEKSEIFDDQFSVERPDGSNFTLKIRSTKLEDSAMYFCASRGDREKNQPQHFGDGTRLSIL.

This clone was picked up a small number of times. The rearrangement uses TRBV5-1 and TRBJ2-3; D is unclear. This CDR3 is built from 15 residues. V was pared by 2 bases and J by 1 base, with 11 bases between. Germline-derived CDR1 and CDR2 are SGHRS and YFSETQ. The CDR3 sequence: CASSLSIPGTDTQYF. The CDR3 DNA reads as TGCGCCAGCAGCTTAAGTATCCCGGGCACAGATACGCAGTATTTT.